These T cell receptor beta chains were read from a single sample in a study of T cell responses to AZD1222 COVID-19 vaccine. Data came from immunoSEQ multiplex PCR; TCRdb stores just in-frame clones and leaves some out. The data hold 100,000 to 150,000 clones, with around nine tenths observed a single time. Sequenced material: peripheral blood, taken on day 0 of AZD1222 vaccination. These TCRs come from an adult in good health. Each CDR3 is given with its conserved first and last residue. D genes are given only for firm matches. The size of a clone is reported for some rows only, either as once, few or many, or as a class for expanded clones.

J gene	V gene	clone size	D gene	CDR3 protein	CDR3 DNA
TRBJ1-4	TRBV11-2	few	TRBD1	CASSLGQGNEKLFF	TGTGCCAGCAGCTTAGGACAGGGGAATGAAAAACTGTTTTTT
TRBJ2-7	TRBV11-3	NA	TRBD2	CASAGGGEQYF	TGTGCCAGCGCGGGGGGTGGCGAGCAGTACTTC
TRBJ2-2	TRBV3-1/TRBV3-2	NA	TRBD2	CASSQDLAGGTGELFF	TGTGCCAGCAGCCAAGACCTGGCGGGGGGTACCGGGGAGCTGTTTTTT
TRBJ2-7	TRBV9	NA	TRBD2	CASSVAGASGAKAYEQYF	TGTGCCAGCAGCGTAGCGGGGGCTAGCGGGGCCAAAGCCTACGAGCAGTACTTC
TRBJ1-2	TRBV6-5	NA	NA	CASSYSGASNYGYTF	TGTGCCAGCAGTTACTCGGGGGCTTCTAACTATGGCTACACCTTC
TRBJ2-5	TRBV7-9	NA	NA	CASSLGLDRILQETQYF	TGTGCCAGCAGCTTAGGGTTGGACAGAATTCTTCAAGAGACCCAGTACTTC
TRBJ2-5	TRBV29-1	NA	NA	CSVDSGQETQYF	TGCAGCGTTGATAGCGGCCAAGAGACCCAGTACTTC
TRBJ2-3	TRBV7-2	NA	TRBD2	CASSAGGEGLTDTQYF	TGTGCCAGCAGCGCCGGGGGGGAGGGCCTCACAGATACGCAGTATTTT
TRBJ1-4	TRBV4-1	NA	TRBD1	CASSQASGTGVKLFF	TGCGCCAGCAGCCAAGCGTCCGGGACAGGGGTAAAACTGTTTTTT
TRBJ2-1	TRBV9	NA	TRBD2	CASSVPTSGTYNEQFF	TGTGCCAGCAGCGTACCGACTAGCGGGACCTACAATGAGCAGTTCTTC
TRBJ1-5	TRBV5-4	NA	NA	CASSSPDRRNISNQPQHF	TGTGCCAGCAGCTCGCCCGACAGGAGAAATATAAGCAATCAGCCCCAGCATTTT
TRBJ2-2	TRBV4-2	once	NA	CASSQRGFAGETNTGELFF	TGTGCCAGCAGCCAAAGGGGGTTCGCGGGAGAAACGAACACCGGGGAGCTGTTTTTT
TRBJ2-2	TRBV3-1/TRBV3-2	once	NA	CASSLRRGELFF	TGTGCCAGCAGCCTAAGGAGAGGGGAGCTGTTTTTT
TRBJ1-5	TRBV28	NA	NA	CASSTTGEGDQPQHF	TGTGCCAGCAGTACTACGGGGGAAGGCGATCAGCCCCAGCATTTT
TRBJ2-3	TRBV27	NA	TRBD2	CASSSQTSGRGGDTQYF	TGTGCCAGCAGTTCCCAGACTAGCGGGAGGGGTGGAGATACGCAGTATTTT
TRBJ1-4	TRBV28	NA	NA	CASSRPTTTNEKLFF	TGTGCCAGCAGCCGCCCGACAACAACTAATGAAAAACTGTTTTTT
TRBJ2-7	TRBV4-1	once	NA	CASSRFDRSSYEQYF	TGCGCCAGCAGCCGTTTCGACAGGAGCTCCTACGAGCAGTACTTC
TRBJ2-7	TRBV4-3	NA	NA	CASSQAWPGLPGEQYF	TGCGCCAGCAGCCAAGCCTGGCCGGGGCTCCCCGGGGAGCAGTACTTC
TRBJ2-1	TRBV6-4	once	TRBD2	CASSELAGYNEQFF	TGTGCCAGCAGTGAACTAGCGGGCTACAATGAGCAGTTCTTC
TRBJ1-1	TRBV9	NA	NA	CASSVVQNTEAFF	TGTGCCAGCAGCGTAGTCCAGAACACTGAAGCTTTCTTT
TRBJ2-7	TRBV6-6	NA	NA	CASRRQASSYEQYF	TGTGCCAGCAGAAGACAGGCCAGCTCCTACGAGCAGTACTTC
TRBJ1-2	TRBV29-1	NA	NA	CSERSGDGGSGGYTF	TGCAGCGAAAGAAGCGGCGACGGCGGATCGGGCGGCTACACCTTC
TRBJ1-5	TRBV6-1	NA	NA	CASSETAYQPQHF	TGTGCCAGCAGTGAAACAGCCTATCAGCCCCAGCATTTT
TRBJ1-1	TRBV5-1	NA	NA	CASSLGQSYTEAFF	TGCGCCAGCAGCTTGGGACAAAGCTACACTGAAGCTTTCTTT
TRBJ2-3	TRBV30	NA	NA	CAWDIPLGTQYF	TGTGCCTGGGACATACCCCTCGGTACGCAGTATTTT
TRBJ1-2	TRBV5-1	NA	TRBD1	CASSQKTGTNYGYTF	TGCGCCAGCAGCCAAAAGACAGGGACTAACTATGGCTACACCTTC
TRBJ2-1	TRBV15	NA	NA	CATSRDGGTYNEQFF	TGTGCCACCAGCAGAGATGGGGGGACTTACAATGAGCAGTTCTTC
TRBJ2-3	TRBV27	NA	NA	CASIGPDTQYF	TGTGCCAGCATCGGTCCAGATACGCAGTATTTT
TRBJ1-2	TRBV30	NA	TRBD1	CAVSGTGEGYTF	TGTGCCGTATCGGGAACAGGGGAAGGCTACACCTTC
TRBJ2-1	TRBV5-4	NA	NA	CASSDRDRYNEQFF	TGTGCCAGCAGCGACCGGGACCGTTACAATGAGCAGTTCTTC
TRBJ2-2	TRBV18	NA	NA	CASSRDEGTGELFF	TGTGCCAGCTCCAGGGACGAGGGGACCGGGGAGCTGTTTTTT
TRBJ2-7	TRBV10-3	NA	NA	CAISESGQANQYF	TGTGCCATCAGTGAGTCGGGACAAGCTAACCAGTACTTC
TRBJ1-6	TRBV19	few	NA	CASSWQGASPLHF	TGTGCCAGTAGTTGGCAGGGAGCTTCACCCCTCCACTTT
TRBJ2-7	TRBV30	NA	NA	CAWSASYEQYF	TGTGCCTGGAGTGCTAGCTACGAGCAGTACTTC
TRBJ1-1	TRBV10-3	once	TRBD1	CAIIRQGETEAFF	TGTGCCATCATCCGACAGGGGGAAACTGAAGCTTTCTTT
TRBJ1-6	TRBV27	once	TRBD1	CASRGQGQKNSPLHF	TGTGCCAGCAGAGGCCAGGGACAGAAGAATTCACCCCTCCACTTT